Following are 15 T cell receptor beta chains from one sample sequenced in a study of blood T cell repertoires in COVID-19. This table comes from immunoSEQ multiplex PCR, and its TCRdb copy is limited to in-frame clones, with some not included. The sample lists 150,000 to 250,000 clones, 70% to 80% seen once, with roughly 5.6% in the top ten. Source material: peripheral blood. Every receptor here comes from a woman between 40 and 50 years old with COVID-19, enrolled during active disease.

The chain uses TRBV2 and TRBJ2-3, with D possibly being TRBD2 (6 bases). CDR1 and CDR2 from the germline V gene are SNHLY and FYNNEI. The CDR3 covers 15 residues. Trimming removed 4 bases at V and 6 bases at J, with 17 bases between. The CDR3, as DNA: TGTGCCAGCAGTGTAACGGGAGAGGTCTGGGATACGCAGTATTTT. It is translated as CASSVTGEVWDTQYF.

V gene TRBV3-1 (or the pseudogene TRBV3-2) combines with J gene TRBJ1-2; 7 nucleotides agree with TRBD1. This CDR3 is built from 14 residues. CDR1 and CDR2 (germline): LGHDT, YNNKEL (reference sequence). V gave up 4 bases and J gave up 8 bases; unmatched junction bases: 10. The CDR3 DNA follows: TGTGCCAGCAGCCTACTGACAGGGTCGGAAGGCTACACCTTC. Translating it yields CASSLLTGSEGYTF.

The CDR3 coding sequence is TGTGCCAGCAGCACTCCCGTAACAGTCGCCCTTTTGGGTGAGCAGTTCTTC. Amino acid sequence: CASSTPVTVALLGEQFF. V gene TRBV21-1 combines with J gene TRBJ2-1; TRBD1, as called in the table, went unchecked against the DNA. TRBV21-1 is reported as a pseudogene. The CDR3 totals 17 residues.

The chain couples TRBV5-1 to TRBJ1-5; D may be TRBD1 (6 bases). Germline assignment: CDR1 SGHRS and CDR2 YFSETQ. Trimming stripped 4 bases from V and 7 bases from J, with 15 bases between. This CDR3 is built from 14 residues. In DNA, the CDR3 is TGCGCCAGCAGCCCGGACGGACAGAGGCAGCCCCAGCATTTT. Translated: CASSPDGQRQPQHF.

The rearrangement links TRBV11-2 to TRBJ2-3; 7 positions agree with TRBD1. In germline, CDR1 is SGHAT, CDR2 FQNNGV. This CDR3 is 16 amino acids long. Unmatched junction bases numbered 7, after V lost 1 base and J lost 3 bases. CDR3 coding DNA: TGTGCCAGCAGCTTAGCAGGGACAGCGCCTACAGATACGCAGTATTTT. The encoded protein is CASSLAGTAPTDTQYF.

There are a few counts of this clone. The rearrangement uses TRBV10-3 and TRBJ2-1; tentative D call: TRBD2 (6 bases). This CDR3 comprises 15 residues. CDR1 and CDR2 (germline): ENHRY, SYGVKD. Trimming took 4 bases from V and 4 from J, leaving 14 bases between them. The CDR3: CAISGSGDLYNEQFF. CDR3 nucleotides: TGTGCCATCAGTGGTTCGGGGGACCTTTACAATGAGCAGTTCTTC.

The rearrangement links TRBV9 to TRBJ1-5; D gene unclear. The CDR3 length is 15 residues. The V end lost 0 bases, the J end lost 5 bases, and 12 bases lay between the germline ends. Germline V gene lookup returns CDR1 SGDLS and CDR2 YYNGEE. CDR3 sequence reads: CASSVEGRVHQPQHF. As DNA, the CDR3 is TGTGCCAGCAGCGTAGAAGGGAGGGTACATCAGCCCCAGCATTTT. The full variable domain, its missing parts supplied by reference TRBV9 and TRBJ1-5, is DSGVTQTPKHLITATGQRVTLRCSPRSGDLSVYWYQQSLDQGLQFLIQYYNGEERAKGNILERFSAQQFPDLHSELNLSSLELGDSALYFCASSVEGRVHQPQHFGDGTRLSIL.

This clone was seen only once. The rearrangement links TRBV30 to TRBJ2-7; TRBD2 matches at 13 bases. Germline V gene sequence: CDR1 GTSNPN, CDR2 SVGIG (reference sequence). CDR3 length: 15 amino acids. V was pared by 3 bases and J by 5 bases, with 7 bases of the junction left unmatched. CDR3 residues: CAWSPRLAGGDEQYF. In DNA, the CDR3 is TGTGCCTGGAGCCCGAGACTAGCGGGAGGCGACGAGCAGTACTTC.

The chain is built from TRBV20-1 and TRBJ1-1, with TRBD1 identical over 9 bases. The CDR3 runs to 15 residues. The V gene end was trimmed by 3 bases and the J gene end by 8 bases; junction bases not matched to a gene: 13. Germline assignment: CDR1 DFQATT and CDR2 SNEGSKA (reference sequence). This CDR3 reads CSASPGTGYVGEAFF. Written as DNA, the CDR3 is TGCAGTGCTAGTCCCGGGACAGGGTATGTCGGGGAAGCTTTCTTT.

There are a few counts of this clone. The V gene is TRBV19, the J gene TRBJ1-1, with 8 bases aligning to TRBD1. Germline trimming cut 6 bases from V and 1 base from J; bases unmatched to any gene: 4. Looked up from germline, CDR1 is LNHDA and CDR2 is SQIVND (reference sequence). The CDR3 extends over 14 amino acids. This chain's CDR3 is CASSPDRGNTEAFF. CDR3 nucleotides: TGTGCCAGTAGCCCCGACAGGGGGAACACTGAAGCTTTCTTT.

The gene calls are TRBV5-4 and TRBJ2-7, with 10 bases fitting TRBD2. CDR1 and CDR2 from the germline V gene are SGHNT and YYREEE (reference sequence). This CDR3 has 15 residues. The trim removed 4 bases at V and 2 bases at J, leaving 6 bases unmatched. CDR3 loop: CASSPGLAVTYEQYF. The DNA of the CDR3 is TGTGCCAGCAGCCCCGGACTAGCGGTTACCTACGAGCAGTACTTC.

CDR3 in DNA: TGTGCCAGCAGCTCGTCGGGAGGCAACAATGAGCAGTTCTTC. Encoded protein: CASSSSGGNNEQFF. The gene calls are TRBV7-3 and TRBJ2-1; 7 bases agree with TRBD2. Germline CDR1 reads SGHTA; CDR2 reads FQGTGA. V lost 4 bases to trimming and J lost 5 bases; unmatched junction nucleotides: 5. The CDR3 is made up of 14 amino acids.

CDR3 sequence: CASSHKQGRITYEQYF. Here the CDR3 DNA reads TGTGCCAGCAGCCATAAGCAGGGGCGAATCACCTACGAGCAGTACTTC. The J gene is TRBJ2-7, the V gene TRBV6-2 or TRBV6-3, with D possibly being TRBD1 (6 bases). Between the trimmed V and J ends, which lost 6 bases and 2 bases, there was a span of 20 bases. This CDR3 region has 16 residues. In germline, CDR1 is MNHEY, CDR2 SVGEGT.

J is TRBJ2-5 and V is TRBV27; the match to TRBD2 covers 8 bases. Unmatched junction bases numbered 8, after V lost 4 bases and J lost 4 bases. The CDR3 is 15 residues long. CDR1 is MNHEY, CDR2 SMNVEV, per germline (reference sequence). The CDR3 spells CASSSPGGGRETQYF. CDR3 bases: TGTGCCAGCAGTTCTCCCGGGGGGGGGAGAGAGACCCAGTACTTC.

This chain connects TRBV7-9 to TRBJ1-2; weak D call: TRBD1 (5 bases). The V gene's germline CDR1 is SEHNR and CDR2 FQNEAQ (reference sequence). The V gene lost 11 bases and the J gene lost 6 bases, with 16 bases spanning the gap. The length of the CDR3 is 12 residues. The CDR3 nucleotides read TGTGCCGGAGCTCTGGGGGGAGATGGCTACACCTTC. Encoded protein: CAGALGGDGYTF.